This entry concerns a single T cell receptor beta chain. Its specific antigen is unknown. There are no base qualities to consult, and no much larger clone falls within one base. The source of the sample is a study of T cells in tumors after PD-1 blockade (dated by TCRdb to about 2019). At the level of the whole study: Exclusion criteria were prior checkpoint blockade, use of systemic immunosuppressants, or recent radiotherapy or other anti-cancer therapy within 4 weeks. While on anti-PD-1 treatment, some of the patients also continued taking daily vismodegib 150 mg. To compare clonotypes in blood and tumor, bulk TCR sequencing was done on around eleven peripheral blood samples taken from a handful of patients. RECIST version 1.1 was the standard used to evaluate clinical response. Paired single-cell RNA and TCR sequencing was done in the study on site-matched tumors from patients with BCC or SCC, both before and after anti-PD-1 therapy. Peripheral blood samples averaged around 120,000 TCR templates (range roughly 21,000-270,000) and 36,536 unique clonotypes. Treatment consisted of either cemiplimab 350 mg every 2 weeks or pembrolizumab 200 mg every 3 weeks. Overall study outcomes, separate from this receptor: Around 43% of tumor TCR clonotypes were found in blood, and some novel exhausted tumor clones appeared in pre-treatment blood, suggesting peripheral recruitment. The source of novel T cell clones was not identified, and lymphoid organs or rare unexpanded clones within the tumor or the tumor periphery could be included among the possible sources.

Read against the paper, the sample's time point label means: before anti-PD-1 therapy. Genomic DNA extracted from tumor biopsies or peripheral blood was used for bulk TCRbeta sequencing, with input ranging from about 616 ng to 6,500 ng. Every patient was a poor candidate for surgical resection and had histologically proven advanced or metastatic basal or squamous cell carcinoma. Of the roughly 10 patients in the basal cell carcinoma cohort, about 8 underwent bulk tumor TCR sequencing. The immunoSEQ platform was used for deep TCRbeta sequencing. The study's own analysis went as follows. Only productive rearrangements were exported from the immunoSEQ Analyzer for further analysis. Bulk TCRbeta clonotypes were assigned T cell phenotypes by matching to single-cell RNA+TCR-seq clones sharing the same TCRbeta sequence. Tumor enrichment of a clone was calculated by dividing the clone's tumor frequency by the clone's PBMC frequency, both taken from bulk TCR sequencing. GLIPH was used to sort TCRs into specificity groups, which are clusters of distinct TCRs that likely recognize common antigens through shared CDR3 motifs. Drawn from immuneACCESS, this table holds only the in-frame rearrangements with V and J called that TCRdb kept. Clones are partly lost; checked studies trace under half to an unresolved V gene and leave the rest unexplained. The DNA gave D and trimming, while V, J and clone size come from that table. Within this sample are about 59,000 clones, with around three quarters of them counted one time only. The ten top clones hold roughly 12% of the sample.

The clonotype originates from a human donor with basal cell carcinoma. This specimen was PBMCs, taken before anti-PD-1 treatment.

The DNA sequence reads TGTGCCATCAGTGGGGCGGAGAATGAAAAACTGTTTTTT. Its protein reads: CAISGAENEKLFF. The chain is encoded by TRBV10-3 joined to TRBJ1-4; the D gene remains uncertain. V and J lose 4 bases and 5 bases, and a span of 8 bases separates them. From a lookup of the germline V gene, CDR1 and CDR2 are ENHRY and SYGVKD. The CDR3, from cysteine to phenylalanine, totals 13 residues. Here the CDR3 DNA is all that survives: 39 bases in frame from base 1.